This TCR beta chain is from a study of identical twins. Whole-study findings and limits: Less excess twin sharing appeared in beta out-of-frame sequences.

CDR3 length equals 13 residues. V was shortened by 2 bases and J by 1 base, with 5 bases between the two germline ends. Germline-derived CDR1 and CDR2 are ENHRY and SYGVKD. This clonotype has ten or more counts. Its antigen is currently unknown. A universal primer site was incorporated via template switching, and the cDNA contained unique molecular identifiers. In TCRdb, the 5' RACE reads were re-called with MiXCR into one record per CDR3 protein. The data show fewer than 550,000 distinct CDR3 sequences, roughly an eighth seen once. The same sample was also used in a study of yellow fever vaccine responses in identical twins.

The chain uses TRBV10-3 and TRBJ1-2; D not certain. The receptor comes from a woman between 18 and 29 years old in good health. What was sequenced was CD4+ T cells sorted from blood. CDR3 sequence reads: CAISETVNYGYTF. In DNA, the CDR3 is TGTGCCATCAGTGAGACAGTTAACTATGGCTACACCTTC.